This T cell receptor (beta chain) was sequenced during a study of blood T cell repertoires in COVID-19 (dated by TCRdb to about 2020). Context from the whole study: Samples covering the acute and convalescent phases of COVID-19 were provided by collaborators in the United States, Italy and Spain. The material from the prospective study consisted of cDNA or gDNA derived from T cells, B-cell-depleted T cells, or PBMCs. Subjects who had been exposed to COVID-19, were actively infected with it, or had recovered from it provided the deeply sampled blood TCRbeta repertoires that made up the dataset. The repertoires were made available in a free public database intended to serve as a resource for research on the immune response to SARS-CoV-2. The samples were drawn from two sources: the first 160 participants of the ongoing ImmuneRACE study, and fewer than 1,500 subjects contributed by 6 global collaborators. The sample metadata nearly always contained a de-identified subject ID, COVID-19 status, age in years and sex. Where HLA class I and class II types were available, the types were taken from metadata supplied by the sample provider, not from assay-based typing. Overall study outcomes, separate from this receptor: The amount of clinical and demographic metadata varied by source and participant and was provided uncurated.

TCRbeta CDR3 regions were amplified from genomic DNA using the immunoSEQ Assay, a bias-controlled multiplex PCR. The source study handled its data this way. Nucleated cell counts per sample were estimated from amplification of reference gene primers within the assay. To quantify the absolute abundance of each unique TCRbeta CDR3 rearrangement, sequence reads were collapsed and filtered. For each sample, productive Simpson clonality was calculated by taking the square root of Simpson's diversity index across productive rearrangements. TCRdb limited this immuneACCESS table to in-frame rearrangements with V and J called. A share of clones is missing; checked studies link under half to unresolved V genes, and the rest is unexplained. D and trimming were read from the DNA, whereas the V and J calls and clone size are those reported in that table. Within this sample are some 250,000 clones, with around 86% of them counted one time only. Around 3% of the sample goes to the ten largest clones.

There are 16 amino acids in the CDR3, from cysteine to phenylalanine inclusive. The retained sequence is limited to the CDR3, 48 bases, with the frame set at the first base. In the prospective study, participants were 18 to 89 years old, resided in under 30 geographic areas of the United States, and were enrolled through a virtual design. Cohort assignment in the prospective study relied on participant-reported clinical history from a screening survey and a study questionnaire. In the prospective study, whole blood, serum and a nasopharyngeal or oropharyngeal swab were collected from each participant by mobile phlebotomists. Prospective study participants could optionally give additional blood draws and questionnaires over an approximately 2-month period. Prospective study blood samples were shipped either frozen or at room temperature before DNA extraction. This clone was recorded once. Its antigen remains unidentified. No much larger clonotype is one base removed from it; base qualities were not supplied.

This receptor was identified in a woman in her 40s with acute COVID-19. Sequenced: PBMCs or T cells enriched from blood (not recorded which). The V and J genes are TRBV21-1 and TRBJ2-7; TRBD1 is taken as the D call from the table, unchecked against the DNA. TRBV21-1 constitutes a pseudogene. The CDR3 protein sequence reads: CASSNVLVGVGYEQYF. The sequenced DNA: TGTGCCAGCAGCAACGTCCTGGTAGGGGTTGGGTACGAGCAGTACTTC.